This entry features one T cell receptor beta chain sequence. What this receptor recognizes is not known. Per-nucleotide qualities are absent, and no much larger clonotype sits a single base away. RNA was extracted with the RNeasy kit and about 0.5 to 1 ug was reverse transcribed using random hexamers. The immunoSEQ multiplex PCR assay, covering 54 Vbeta and 13 Jbeta segments, was used to amplify TCR beta CDR3 regions. PCR amplification bias was corrected by using a synthetic template baseline for primer optimization and computational correction. Per the authors' processing: Reads were annotated to V, D and J genes per IMGT and analyzed with immunoSEQ Analyzer, keeping only productive sequences. To calculate clonality, Shannon entropy was normalized by log2 of the number of productive unique sequences and then subtracted from one. For each patient and control, public and private clones were evaluated within the 100 most prevalent clones. Clones were defined as Susac-specific when absent from the healthy and MS cohorts, from about 1,100 published viral clones and from other ImmuneACCESS disease sequences. TCRdb cleaned the public reads at Q25 with fastp, built clones with MiXCR and kept in-frame beta chains. Rows are combined by CDR3 protein, so each entry shows the most common genes and DNA. TCRdb's processing, not the authors' own work, is the source of the V and J calls. A total of around 62,000 distinct CDR3 sequences appear in this sample, 85% to 95% of them only once. Approximately 0.21% of the sample is held by the ten biggest clonotypes.

The germline V gene (reference sequence) specifies PRHDT as CDR1 and FYEKMQ as CDR2. The CDR3 starts with the cysteine, ends with the phenylalanine, and has 16 residues. Just CDR3 DNA is preserved here, 48 bases in frame from base 1. Cut back by 5 bases and 2 bases, the V and J ends lie 16 bases apart. The sample originates from a study of CD8 T cells in Susac syndrome (dated by TCRdb to between 2019 and 2020). Describing the broader study: Whether CD8+ T cell activation and differentiation in Susac syndrome was antigen driven was tested using repertoire sequencing. CD8+ T cell repertoire clonality was compared between around eleven healthy donors, roughly 14 Susac syndrome patients and roughly 15 multiple sclerosis patients. The full study reports these points: The number of individuals in the TCR sequencing and HLA analysis was recognized as being relatively small.

High-throughput TCR beta sequencing profiled peripheral blood CD8+ and CD4+ T cells from healthy donors, Susac syndrome patients and multiple sclerosis patients. Healthy donors were included as age- and sex-matched controls. Bulk CD8+ and CD4+ T cells were purified magnetically by negative isolation, whereas CD8+ TEMRA cells were enriched by FACS. Blood was collected in EDTA tubes and processed within 24 hours, with PBMCs isolated through density gradient centrifugation. PBMCs intended for TCR sequencing were cryopreserved in liquid nitrogen and were subsequently thawed in a 37 degrees C water bath. The sorted or isolated CD4+, CD8+ and CD8+ TEMRA cells reached a purity of at least 90%.

The chain was built from TRBV13 and TRBJ2-1, with TRBD2 as a weak D call on 6 bases. This clonotype originated in a human donor in good health. What was sequenced was CD8+ T cells from PBMCs. This receptor carries the CDR3 CASSPIAAGPYNEQFF. The DNA reads as follows: TGTGCCAGCAGCCCAATAGCGGCTGGACCCTACAATGAGCAGTTCTTC.